The clone carrying this T cell receptor beta chain was detected only a few times. Its target is not known. This specimen comes from a study of blood T cells in healthy people across ages. A sample-barcoded 5' primer and a J-beta primer mix were used in a second PCR of about 6 to 11 cycles. Every cDNA was tagged by a template-switch adaptor with 12 random nucleotides. MiXCR was run by TCRdb on the 5' RACE reads, yielding one entry per CDR3 protein. Among about 1.8 million distinct CDR3 sequences, 40% to 55% were seen once, and the ten largest hold approximately 2%. The CDR3 runs 17 residues. Looked up from germline, CDR1 is SGHRS and CDR2 is YFSETQ. V lost 1 base to trimming and J lost 4 bases; unmatched junction nucleotides: 13. Findings and caveats of the study: CMV status of donors was unknown, possibly confounding expanded clonotype changes. A greater number of naive CD4+ cells and higher diversity distinguished long-lived donors from aged donors. Diversity figures derived from one million T cells were judged to underestimate the true value.

The origin of this receptor is a woman in her 40s in good health. Sequenced sample: blood. The chain joins TRBV5-1 to TRBJ2-5, with TRBD1 identical over 7 bases. This CDR3 reads CASSLPPTGIKRETQYF. The DNA for the CDR3 is TGCGCCAGCAGCTTGCCGCCGACAGGGATCAAACGAGAGACCCAGTACTTC.